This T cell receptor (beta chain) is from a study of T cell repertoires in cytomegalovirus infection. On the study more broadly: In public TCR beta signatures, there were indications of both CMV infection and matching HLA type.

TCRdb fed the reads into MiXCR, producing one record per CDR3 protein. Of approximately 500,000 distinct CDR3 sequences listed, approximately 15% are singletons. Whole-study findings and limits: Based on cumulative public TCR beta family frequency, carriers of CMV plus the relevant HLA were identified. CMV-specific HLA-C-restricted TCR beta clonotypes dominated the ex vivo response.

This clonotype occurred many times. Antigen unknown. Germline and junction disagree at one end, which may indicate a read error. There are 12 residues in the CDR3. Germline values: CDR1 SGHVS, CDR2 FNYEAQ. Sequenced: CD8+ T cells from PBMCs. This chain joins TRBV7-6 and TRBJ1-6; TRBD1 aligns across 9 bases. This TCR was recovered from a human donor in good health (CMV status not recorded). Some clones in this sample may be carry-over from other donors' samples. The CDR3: CASSHPGQGVFF. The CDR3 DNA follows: TGTGCCAGCAGCCACCCGGGACAGGGCGTTTTCTTT.